One sample yielded the 11 T cell receptor beta chains listed below, sequenced in a study of regulatory T cells in long-lasting Graves disease. Time point denoted: newly diagnosed GD, antithyroid drugs for less than 3 months. The TCR library was prepared using RNA isolated from PBMCs. TCR beta libraries were built with iRepertoire HTBI primers and Arm-PCR of CDR3 regions. TCRdb passed the multiplex PCR reads through MiXCR, listing each CDR3 protein once. Here the sample spans 300,000 to 400,000 distinct CDR3 sequences, roughly a sixth being singletons. The sample in question was peripheral blood mononuclear cells (PBMCs), obtained at new diagnosis, from a patient treated with antithyroid drugs. The source of these receptors is a female donor with Graves disease.

The chain has TRBV7-3 and TRBJ2-1; D might be TRBD2 (7 bases). This CDR3 contains 17 residues. CDR1 is SGHTA and CDR2 is FQGTGA in the germline V gene. Deletions cut 5 bases from V and 6 bases from J, with 23 bases between. The CDR3 DNA reads as TGTGCCAGCAGCGGGGGGATGCGAGGGGGGGGGCGCAATGAGCAGTTCTTC. It is translated as CASSGGMRGGGRNEQFF.

At least ten counts were recorded for this clonotype. The chain employs TRBV5-1 and TRBJ1-1; a possible D gene is TRBD1 (5 bases). Trimming stripped 0 bases from V and 1 base from J, with 13 bases between. This CDR3 contains 16 residues. Germline loops: CDR1 SGHRS, CDR2 YFSETQ. CDR3 DNA: TGCGCCAGCAGCTTGGTAGGTGGGGCCTCGAACACTGAAGCTTTCTTT. Protein: CASSLVGGASNTEAFF.

This clonotype came up many times. This rearrangement joins TRBV20-1 to TRBJ2-1, with D perhaps TRBD2 (5 bases). Trimming cost V 2 bases and J 9 bases, with 8 bases left between them. Germline lookup yields CDR1 DFQATT and CDR2 SNEGSKA (reference sequence). CDR3 size: 11 residues. The CDR3: CSARLAVEQFF. The CDR3 DNA sequence: TGCAGTGCTAGACTAGCCGTTGAGCAGTTCTTC.

The chain joins TRBV29-1 to TRBJ2-1, with 12 bases matching TRBD2. There are 15 residues in the CDR3. V lost 5 bases, J lost 4 bases, and 6 bases stayed unmatched. In germline, CDR1 is SQVTM, CDR2 ANQGSEA. As DNA, the CDR3 is TGCAGCGTTAGACTAGCGGGAGATTCGTACAATGAGCAGTTCTTC. Amino acid sequence: CSVRLAGDSYNEQFF.

About this clonotype itself: With only one base between it and a far larger clone, this is likely a read error. The V gene is TRBV6-9, the J gene TRBJ2-5, with TRBD1 matching 7 bases. The germline V gene encodes CDR1 MNHGY and CDR2 SVAAGI. There are 17 residues in the CDR3. CDR3 DNA sequence: TGTACCAGCCGACCGGGACAGAGCAATACAGACCAAGAGACCCAGTACTTC. Its protein product is CTSRPGQSNTDQETQYF.

The chain is built from TRBV10-3 and TRBJ1-1; D not certain. Germline loops: CDR1 ENHRY, CDR2 SYGVKD. Trimming left V 0 bases short and J 4 bases short, with 12 bases between. The CDR3 has 15 residues. CDR3 DNA sequence: TGTGCCATCAGTGAGTCGAGAATAGTGGGCACTGAAGCTTTCTTT. It codes for CAISESRIVGTEAFF.

This clonotype was detected many times. For the CDR3, the DNA is TGTGCCAGCAGCCCGGGGCCAGGGACTAGCACAGATACGCAGTATTTT. Translated: CASSPGPGTSTDTQYF. The chain has TRBV5-4 and TRBJ2-3; possible D gene TRBD2, 6 bases. Trimming stripped 4 bases from V and 0 bases from J, with 15 bases between. The CDR3 length is 16 residues. Germline assignment: CDR1 SGHNT and CDR2 YYREEE (reference sequence).

In this sample, this clonotype turned up once. It may be a read error: a sequence one base away is much more abundant. The conserved final phenylalanine or tryptophan is absent from the CDR3, which likely points to a read error. V and J are TRBV20-1 and TRBJ2-5, with TRBD2 matching over 10 bases. J was trimmed by 0 bases and V by 5 bases; bases with no gene match: 12. Germline loops: CDR1 DFQATT, CDR2 SNEGSKA (reference sequence). The CDR3 consists of 17 residues. The CDR3 protein is CSALGVHSGGYQETQYL. The CDR3 DNA sequence: TGCAGTGCTCTTGGGGTCCATAGCGGGGGGTACCAAGAGACCCAGTACCTC.

This clonotype was counted ten times or more. V usage is TRBV20-1 and J usage is TRBJ2-3; D is unclear. The V end lost 6 bases, the J end lost 7 bases, and 11 bases lay between the germline ends. The CDR3 contains 11 residues. The germline gives CDR1 DFQATT, CDR2 SNEGSKA (reference sequence). CDR3 DNA sequence: TGCAGTGCCACAGCCGGGCATACGCAGTATTTT. Its translation is CSATAGHTQYF.

This clonotype was seen ten or more times. The rearrangement uses TRBV7-9 and TRBJ1-1, with a weak D call TRBD1 (6 bases). V was trimmed by 1 base and J by 5 bases, leaving 11 bases between them. CDR1 SEHNR and CDR2 FQNEAQ come from the germline V gene (reference sequence). The CDR3 has 14 amino acids. The CDR3 nucleotides are TGTGCCAGCAGCTTAGGGGGGGGGCAAACTGAAGCTTTCTTT. This sequence encodes CASSLGGGQTEAFF.

This clonotype has a count of ten or more. This rearrangement joins TRBV13 to TRBJ2-1, with 10 bases identical to TRBD1. Unmatched junction bases numbered 5, after V lost 5 bases and J lost 4 bases. Germline values: CDR1 PRHDT, CDR2 FYEKMQ (reference sequence). CDR3 length: 15 amino acids. The CDR3 coding sequence is TGTGCCAGCAGCCGGGGACAGGGGATTTACAATGAGCAGTTCTTC. The encoded protein is CASSRGQGIYNEQFF.